The clone carrying this T cell receptor beta chain showed up many times. Time point given: longitudinal time-point 3. This CDR3 contains 14 residues. Germline lookup yields CDR1 MNHEY and CDR2 SVGAGI. V was shortened by 6 bases and J by 3 bases, with 14 bases between the two germline ends. This specimen belongs to a study of neurological immune-mediated disorders. Whole-study context: Relapsing-remitting disease was seen in 31 of the 34 multiple sclerosis patients, and secondary progressive disease was seen in 3.

Every sequencing run generated in excess of 170 million TCR-beta sequences. These sequences covered 15-18 subjects. TCRdb ran MiXCR on the 5' RACE reads and lists one entry per CDR3 protein. Seen here are about 80,000 distinct CDR3 sequences, approximately 4.3% observed once, and the top ten hold about 5.7%. This receptor was identified in a woman aged 60 to 75 with multiple sclerosis. The sample was PBMCs. The rearrangement joins TRBV6-5 to TRBJ1-2, with D tentatively TRBD1 (5 bases). DNA for the CDR3: TGTGCCAGCAGCGCACTAGGGGTTTACTATGGCTACACCTTC. This sequence encodes CASSALGVYYGYTF.